Sequencing of this T cell receptor beta chain was carried out in a study of monozygotic twins with cystic fibrosis. Study results and limitations: Co-twins had the most similar V usage for 13 of 16 pairs, J for 8. Age, concordance and disease severity did not associate with shared CDR3 numbers.

Remarks on this clone: Antigen: not known.

Clones were read by immunoSEQ multiplex PCR, and TCRdb kept only the in-frame ones, dropping some. The sample consists of around 25,000 clones, 80% to 95% of them appearing once. Deletions cut 7 bases from V and 11 bases from J, with 23 bases between. The CDR3 extends over 14 amino acids. Germline lookup yields CDR1 MNHNY and CDR2 SVGAGI (reference sequence). The chain has TRBV6-6 and TRBJ1-1, with TRBD1 as a possible D gene (6 bases). The origin of this receptor is a girl aged 2 to 10 with cystic fibrosis. The sample comprised blood. The CDR3 DNA is TGTGCCAGCACCCCGGGGGGCAGCAAGTCAGGGGCTTTCTTT. This encodes CASTPGGSKSGAFF.